A selection of T cell receptor beta chains follows, all from one sample in a study of T-cell memory formation after mild COVID-19. Each CDR3 protein is one row after TCRdb ran MiXCR on the 5' RACE reads. The table has tens of thousands of distinct CDR3 sequences, less than 7.5% seen once; the top ten hold roughly 1.4%. Sequencing used PBMCs or a T cell subset sorted from them (not recorded which). Receptors were obtained from a man between 18 and 29 years old who had mild COVID-19 (a few samples of this study predate the infection). Cell type and time point are not known. CDR3s include the opening cysteine and the closing phenylalanine or tryptophan. The D gene is left open where the match is weak. Part of the rows lack a size; the others show once, few, many or a class for expanded clones.

TRBV7-2,TRBJ2-5,NA,NA,CASSSTGGLETQYF,TGTGCCAGCAGTTCAACGGGGGGCTTGGAGACCCAGTACTTC
TRBV12-3/TRBV12-4,TRBJ2-2,few,NA,CASSFTRTTGELFF,TGTGCCAGCAGTTTTACCCGGACGACCGGGGAGCTGTTTTTT
TRBV14,TRBJ2-5,few,NA,CASSRGLQETQYF,TGTGCCAGCAGCCGGGGACTCCAAGAGACCCAGTACTTC
TRBV12-3/TRBV12-4,TRBJ2-1,few,NA,CASSFSRTGYNEQFF,TGTGCCAGCAGTTTTTCCCGGACGGGGTACAATGAGCAGTTCTTC
TRBV20-1,TRBJ1-6,NA,NA,CSALRTGLLTLHF,TGCAGTGCTCTCCGGACGGGGCTGTTAACCCTCCACTTT
TRBV20-1,TRBJ2-1,NA,TRBD2,CSATPLAGSYNEQFF,TGCAGTGCTACCCCCCTAGCGGGCTCCTACAATGAGCAGTTCTTC
TRBV5-5,TRBJ1-1,few,TRBD1,CASSFWTGNTEAFF,TGTGCCAGCAGCTTTTGGACAGGGAACACTGAAGCTTTCTTT
TRBV20-1,TRBJ2-7,NA,NA,CSAGLGYEQYF,TGCAGTGCCGGGTTAGGTTACGAGCAGTACTTC
TRBV5-4,TRBJ2-6,few,NA,CASSLETVGNVLTF,TGTGCCAGCAGCCTGGAGACAGTAGGGAACGTCCTGACTTTC
TRBV28,TRBJ2-6,few,NA,CASSSRRQGANVLTF,TGTGCCAGCAGTTCCCGCCGGCAAGGGGCCAACGTCCTGACTTTC
TRBV7-2,TRBJ1-5,few,NA,CASSRGGGNQPQHF,TGTGCCAGCAGCCGGGGGGGTGGCAATCAGCCCCAGCATTTT
TRBV12-3/TRBV12-4,TRBJ1-1,many,NA,CASSPWGVNTEAFF,TGTGCCAGCAGTCCATGGGGGGTGAACACTGAAGCTTTCTTT
TRBV5-6,TRBJ1-5,few,NA,CASSLAAGTPNQPQHF,TGTGCCAGCAGCTTGGCCGCGGGAACACCCAATCAGCCCCAGCATTTT
TRBV5-1,TRBJ1-5,NA,NA,CASSLGVRGDQPQHF,TGCGCCAGCAGCTTGGGCGTGCGGGGGGATCAGCCCCAGCATTTT
TRBV11-2,TRBJ2-7,many,NA,CASSPTGLEQYF,TGTGCCAGCAGTCCAACAGGGCTCGAGCAGTACTTC
TRBV7-3,TRBJ2-4,many,NA,CASSLGTQNIQYF,TGTGCCAGCAGCTTAGGGACCCAAAACATTCAGTACTTC
TRBV6-5,TRBJ1-3,few,NA,CASSSVISGNTIYF,TGTGCCAGCAGTTCGGTCATCTCTGGAAACACCATATATTTT
TRBV5-1,TRBJ2-3,few,NA,CASRLTRWGDTQYF,TGCGCCAGCAGGTTGACCCGATGGGGAGATACGCAGTATTTT
TRBV7-2,TRBJ2-1,NA,NA,CASSFARSPSYNEQFF,TGTGCCAGCAGCTTCGCTCGCTCCCCCTCCTACAATGAGCAGTTCTTC
TRBV4-3,TRBJ2-3,many,NA,CASSRWTATDTQYF,TGCGCCAGCAGCAGGTGGACAGCCACAGATACGCAGTATTTT
TRBV19,TRBJ2-3,few,NA,CASTTTSPDTQYF,TGTGCCAGTACTACGACTAGTCCAGATACGCAGTATTTT
TRBV5-1,TRBJ1-6,many,TRBD1,CASSFTGGGGAGNSPLHF,TGCGCCAGCAGCTTTACCGGTGGAGGGGGCGCGGGGAATTCACCCCTCCACTTT
TRBV7-2,TRBJ2-2,NA,TRBD1,CASSNRQGGTGELFF,TGTGCCAGCAGCAACCGACAGGGGGGCACCGGGGAGCTGTTTTTT
TRBV10-3,TRBJ1-5,few,NA,CAISGVGRNNQPQHF,TGTGCCATCAGTGGAGTAGGCCGCAATAATCAGCCCCAGCATTTT
TRBV13,TRBJ2-5,many,TRBD2,CASSLRGGAETQYF,TGTGCCAGCAGCTTACGCGGGGGGGCCGAGACCCAGTACTTC
TRBV5-6,TRBJ1-2,many,NA,CASSLYGANYGYTF,TGTGCCAGCAGCTTGTACGGGGCTAACTATGGCTACACCTTC
TRBV24-1,TRBJ2-1,NA,NA,CATSDWSGRSYNEQFF,TGTGCCACCAGTGATTGGTCAGGGAGGTCCTACAATGAGCAGTTCTTC
TRBV10-2,TRBJ2-3,many,TRBD1,CASTATGGTDTQYF,TGCGCCAGCACGGCGACAGGGGGCACAGATACGCAGTATTTT
TRBV28,TRBJ2-1,many,NA,CASSLYPRGEVDNEQFF,TGTGCCAGCAGTTTATACCCACGCGGGGAAGTAGACAATGAGCAGTTCTTC
TRBV20-1,TRBJ2-3,many,NA,CSAAIWGVTDTQYF,TGCAGTGCTGCAATCTGGGGGGTCACAGATACGCAGTATTTT
TRBV7-2,TRBJ2-3,NA,TRBD1,CASSIRQGYTDTQYF,TGTGCCAGCAGCATTCGACAGGGGTACACAGATACGCAGTATTTT
TRBV3-1,TRBJ2-4,few,NA,CASSHTSLGAKNIQYF,TGTGCCAGCAGCCACACTTCCCTGGGGGCCAAAAACATTCAGTACTTC
TRBV6-5,TRBJ2-5,medium-sized,TRBD2,CASSYLGSGVETQYF,TGTGCCAGCAGTTACCTCGGTAGCGGGGTGGAGACCCAGTACTTC
TRBV28,TRBJ1-5,NA,NA,CASGYPPRSWYQPQHF,TGTGCCAGCGGTTACCCACCTAGGTCTTGGTATCAGCCCCAGCATTTT
TRBV4-2,TRBJ2-3,few,TRBD2,CASSQVELAGGPDTQYF,TGTGCCAGCAGCCAAGTGGAACTAGCGGGGGGGCCAGATACGCAGTATTTT
TRBV7-2,TRBJ2-3,few,NA,CASSLAQGRGPTDTQYF,TGTGCCAGCAGCTTAGCGCAGGGGCGGGGCCCCACAGATACGCAGTATTTT
TRBV7-2,TRBJ2-1,many,TRBD2,CASSLGRRRGGHNEQFF,TGTGCCAGCAGCTTAGGGCGTCGGCGGGGGGGACACAATGAGCAGTTCTTC
TRBV29-1,TRBJ2-1,many,TRBD1,CSVGDRGFF,TGCAGCGTTGGGGACAGGGGTTTCTTC
TRBV7-2,TRBJ2-1,NA,NA,CASSLEYGIQFF,TGTGCCAGCAGCTTAGAGTACGGGATTCAGTTCTTC
TRBV20-1,TRBJ1-2,NA,NA,CSARDFGIYGYTF,TGCAGTGCTAGAGATTTCGGCATCTATGGCTACACCTTC
TRBV19,TRBJ2-2,NA,TRBD2,CAVGGGNTGELFF,TGTGCCGTCGGGGGGGGAAACACCGGGGAGCTGTTTTTT
TRBV5-6,TRBJ1-4,medium-sized,TRBD1,CASSLLQGAANEKLFF,TGTGCCAGCAGCCTACTACAGGGGGCAGCTAATGAAAAACTGTTTTTT
TRBV20-1,TRBJ2-3,NA,TRBD2,CSARFGGGGTDTQYF,TGCAGTGCTAGGTTCGGCGGGGGAGGCACAGATACGCAGTATTTT
TRBV4-2,TRBJ1-1,many,NA,CASSHQPVGIMNTEAFF,TGTGCCAGCAGCCACCAACCTGTGGGAATTATGAACACTGAAGCTTTCTTT
TRBV18,TRBJ2-2,NA,NA,CASSPGQTNTGELFF,TGTGCCAGCTCACCCGGACAAACGAACACCGGGGAGCTGTTTTTT
TRBV3-1,TRBJ2-1,few,NA,CASSPNRENEQFF,TGTGCCAGCAGCCCCAACAGGGAAAATGAGCAGTTCTTC
TRBV19,TRBJ2-7,many,TRBD2,CASSIGPAGAYEQYF,TGTGCCAGTAGTATAGGCCCAGCGGGGGCGTACGAGCAGTACTTC
TRBV4-1,TRBJ2-2,many,NA,CASSQTDTGELFF,TGCGCCAGCAGCCAAACCGATACCGGGGAGCTGTTTTTT
TRBV5-1,TRBJ2-5,NA,TRBD1,CASSGQGSLQETQYF,TGCGCCAGCAGCGGACAGGGGAGCCTACAAGAGACCCAGTACTTC
TRBV4-2,TRBJ2-3,many,NA,CASSQDRGSVGGTDTQYF,TGTGCCAGCAGCCAAGATAGGGGCTCGGTCGGGGGCACAGATACGCAGTATTTT
TRBV5-1,TRBJ2-2,few,TRBD1,CASSRRGTGGGDTGELFF,TGCGCCAGCAGCAGGCGCGGGACAGGCGGAGGGGACACCGGGGAGCTGTTTTTT
TRBV2,TRBJ1-1,NA,NA,CASSDLGQGNTEAFF,TGTGCCAGCAGTGACTTGGGCCAAGGGAACACTGAAGCTTTCTTT
TRBV7-3,TRBJ2-5,many,NA,CASSRTASETQYF,TGTGCCAGCAGTCGCACCGCGTCGGAGACCCAGTACTTC
TRBV11-2,TRBJ2-2,NA,TRBD2,CASWGGLALTGELFF,TGTGCCAGCTGGGGGGGACTAGCGCTCACCGGGGAGCTGTTTTTT